This T cell receptor beta chain was documented in a study of CD8 T cells in Susac syndrome. RNA totalling roughly 0.5 to 1 ug underwent reverse transcription with random hexamers. An immunoSEQ multiplex PCR generated amplified TCR beta CDR3 products spanning 54 Vbeta and 13 Jbeta. TCRdb re-called the immunoSEQ multiplex PCR reads with MiXCR, one entry per CDR3 protein. The profile shows roughly 120,000 distinct CDR3 sequences, around 94% of them singletons. This clonotype was obtained from a human donor with multiple sclerosis. Material: CD4+ T cells from PBMCs.

The CDR3 bases are TGTGCCAGCAGCGTAGTGTTCTCCTACAATGAGCAGTTCTTC. Its translation: CASSVVFSYNEQFF. V usage is TRBV9 and J usage is TRBJ2-1; D not certain. Germline loops: CDR1 SGDLS, CDR2 YYNGEE. The CDR3 sequence is 14 residues long. V lost 0 bases, J lost 0 bases, and 4 bases lay in between. Full variable domain (remainder filled in from reference TRBV9 and TRBJ2-1): DSGVTQTPKHLITATGQRVTLRCSPRSGDLSVYWYQQSLDQGLQFLIQYYNGEERAKGNILERFSAQQFPDLHSELNLSSLELGDSALYFCASSVVFSYNEQFFGPGTRLTVL.